The present T cell receptor (beta chain) was sequenced within a study of vaccination and CD4 T cells after COVID-19. About the research overall: Convalescent donors: six male, four female; seven Caucasian, two Asian, one multiracial, two Hispanic.

With regard to this clonotype: What it binds is not known.

The treatment here: roughly 10-day PBMC culture with coronavirus spike peptide pools or control peptides (ViraFEST assay). The unexposed donor gave CD4+ T cells before the COVID-19 pandemic (2011-2018). Cells permitting, SARS-CoV-2 S/N and four cold-coronavirus spikes were tested on unexposed-donor CD4+ T cells. The Oncomine TCR Beta short-read assay sequenced DNA from cultured CD4+ T cells. A single record per CDR3 protein comes from TCRdb applying MiXCR to the PCR reads. The sample holds thousands of distinct CDR3 sequences, roughly 29% seen once. The germline V and J ends were trimmed by 4 bases and 0 bases, with 16 bases remaining between them. The CDR3 is 16 amino acids. Germline values: CDR1 SGHRS, CDR2 YFSETQ.

Material for sequencing was CD4+ T cells from blood, cultured in vitro. The chain has TRBV5-1 and TRBJ1-1; the D gene is possibly TRBD1 (5 bases). This sequence originates from a human donor in good health. The CDR3 region has the DNA TGCGCCAGCAGCCTACAAGGGACTTGGCTGAACACTGAAGCTTTCTTT. Protein product: CASSLQGTWLNTEAFF.